This TCR beta chain stems from a study of T cell repertoires in cytomegalovirus infection. The study's findings and limits: CMV-specific TCR beta clonotypes restricted by HLA-C dominated the ex vivo response.

Each CDR3 protein is one row after TCRdb ran MiXCR on the reads. The sample lists nearly 450,000 distinct CDR3 sequences, roughly 30% seen once, with roughly 15% in the top ten. Comments on this clonotype: As yet, its antigen is unknown. With a much larger clone just one base away, this may be a read error. Without the conserved terminal phenylalanine or tryptophan, this CDR3 likely stems from a read error.

J gave up 5 bases and V 6 bases, and 7 bases lay outside the gene matches. Germline V gene lookup returns CDR1 MNHEY and CDR2 SVGEGT. The CDR3 covers 14 residues. The sequenced sample consisted of PBMCs. The clonotype originates from a human donor in good health (CMV status not recorded). Some clones in this sample may be carry-over from other donors' samples. This chain links TRBV6-2 or TRBV6-3 with TRBJ1-5; 7 bases align to TRBD1. CDR3 sequence: CASSYRDSHQPQHC. The CDR3 DNA reads as TGTGCCAGCAGCTACCGGGACAGTCATCAGCCCCAGCATTGT.